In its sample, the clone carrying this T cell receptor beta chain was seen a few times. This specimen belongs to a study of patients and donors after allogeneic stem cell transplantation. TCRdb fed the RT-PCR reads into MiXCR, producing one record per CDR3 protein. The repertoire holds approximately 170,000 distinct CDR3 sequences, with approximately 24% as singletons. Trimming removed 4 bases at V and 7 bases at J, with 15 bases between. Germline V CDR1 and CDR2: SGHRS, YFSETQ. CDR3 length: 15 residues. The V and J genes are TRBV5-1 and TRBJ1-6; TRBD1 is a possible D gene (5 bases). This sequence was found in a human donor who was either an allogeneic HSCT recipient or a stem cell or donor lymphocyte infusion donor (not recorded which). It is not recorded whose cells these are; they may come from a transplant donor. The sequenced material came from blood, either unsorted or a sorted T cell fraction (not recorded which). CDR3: CASSPLGPQNSPLHF. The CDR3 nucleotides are TGCGCCAGCAGCCCCTTGGGGCCCCAAAATTCACCCCTCCACTTT.